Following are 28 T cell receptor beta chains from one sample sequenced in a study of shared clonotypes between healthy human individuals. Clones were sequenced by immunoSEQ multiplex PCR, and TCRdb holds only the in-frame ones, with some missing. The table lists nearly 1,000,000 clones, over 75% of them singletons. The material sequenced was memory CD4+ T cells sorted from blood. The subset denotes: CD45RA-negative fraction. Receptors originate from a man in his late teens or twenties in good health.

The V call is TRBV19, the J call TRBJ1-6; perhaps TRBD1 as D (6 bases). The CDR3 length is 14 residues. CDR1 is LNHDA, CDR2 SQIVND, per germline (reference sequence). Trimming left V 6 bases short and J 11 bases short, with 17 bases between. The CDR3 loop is CASRASTGWTPLHF. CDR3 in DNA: TGTGCCAGTAGGGCTAGCACAGGGTGGACACCCCTCCACTTT.

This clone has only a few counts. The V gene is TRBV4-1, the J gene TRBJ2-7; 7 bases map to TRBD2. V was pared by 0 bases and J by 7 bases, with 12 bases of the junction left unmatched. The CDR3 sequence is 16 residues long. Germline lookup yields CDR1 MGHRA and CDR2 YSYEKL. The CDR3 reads CASSQESTAGVGEQYF. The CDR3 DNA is TGCGCCAGCAGCCAAGAGTCCACCGCGGGGGTGGGTGAGCAGTACTTC.

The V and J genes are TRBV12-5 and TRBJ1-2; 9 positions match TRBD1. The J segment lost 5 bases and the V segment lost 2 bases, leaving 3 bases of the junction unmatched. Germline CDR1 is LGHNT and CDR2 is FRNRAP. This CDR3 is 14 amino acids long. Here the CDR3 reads CASGLWGQGYGYTF. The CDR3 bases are TGTGCTAGTGGTTTGTGGGGACAGGGTTATGGCTACACCTTC.

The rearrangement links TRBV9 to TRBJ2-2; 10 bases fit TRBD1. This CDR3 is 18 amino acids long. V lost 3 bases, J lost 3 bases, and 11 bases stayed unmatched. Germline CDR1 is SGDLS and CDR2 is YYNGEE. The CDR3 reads CASSDRTGGPLDTGELFF. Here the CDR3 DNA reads TGTGCCAGCAGCGACCGGACAGGGGGACCCCTGGACACCGGGGAGCTGTTTTTT.

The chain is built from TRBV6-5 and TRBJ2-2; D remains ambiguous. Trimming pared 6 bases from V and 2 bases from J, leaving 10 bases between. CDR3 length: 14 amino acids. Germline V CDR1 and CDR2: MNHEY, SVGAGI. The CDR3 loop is CASSRVFNTGELFF. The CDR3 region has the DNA TGTGCCAGCAGCCGAGTCTTCAACACCGGGGAGCTGTTTTTT.

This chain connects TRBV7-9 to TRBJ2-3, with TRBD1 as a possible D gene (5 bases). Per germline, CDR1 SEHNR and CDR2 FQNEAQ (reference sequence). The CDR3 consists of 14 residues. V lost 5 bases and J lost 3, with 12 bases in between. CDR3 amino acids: CASSLSRGTDTQYF. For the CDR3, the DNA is TGTGCCAGCAGCCTCTCTAGGGGAACAGATACGCAGTATTTT. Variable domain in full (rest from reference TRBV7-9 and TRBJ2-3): DTGVSQNPRHKITKRGQNVTFRCDPISEHNRLYWYRQTLGQGPEFLTYFQNEAQLEKSRLLSDRFSAERPKGSFSTLEIQRTEQGDSAMYLCASSLSRGTDTQYFGPGTRLTVL.

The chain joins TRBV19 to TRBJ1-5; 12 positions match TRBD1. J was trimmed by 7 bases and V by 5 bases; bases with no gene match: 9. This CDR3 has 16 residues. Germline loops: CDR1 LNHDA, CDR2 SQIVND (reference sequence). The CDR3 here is CASSPGQGAVHQPQHF. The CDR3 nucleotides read TGTGCCAGTAGTCCGGGACAGGGGGCCGTTCACCAGCCCCAGCATTTT.

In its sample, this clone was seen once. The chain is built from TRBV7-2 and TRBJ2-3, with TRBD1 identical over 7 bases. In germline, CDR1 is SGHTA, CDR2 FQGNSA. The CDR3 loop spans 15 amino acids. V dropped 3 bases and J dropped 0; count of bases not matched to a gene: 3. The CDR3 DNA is TGTGCCAGCAGCTTCGGACAGGCTAGCACAGATACGCAGTATTTT. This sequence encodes CASSFGQASTDTQYF.

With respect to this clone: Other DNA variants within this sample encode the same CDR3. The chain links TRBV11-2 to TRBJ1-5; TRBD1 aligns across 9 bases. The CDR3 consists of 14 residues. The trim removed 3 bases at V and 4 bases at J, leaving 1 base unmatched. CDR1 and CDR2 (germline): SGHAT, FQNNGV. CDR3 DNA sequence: TGTGCCAGCAGCTTGGGACAGGGAAATCAGCCCCAGCATTTT. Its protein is CASSLGQGNQPQHF.

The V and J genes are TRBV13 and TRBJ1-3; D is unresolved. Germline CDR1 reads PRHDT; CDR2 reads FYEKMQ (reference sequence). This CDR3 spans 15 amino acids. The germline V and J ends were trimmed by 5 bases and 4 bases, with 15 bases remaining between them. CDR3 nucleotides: TGTGCCAGCAGCGAATCACCGGGCCAGGGAAACACCATATATTTT. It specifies CASSESPGQGNTIYF.

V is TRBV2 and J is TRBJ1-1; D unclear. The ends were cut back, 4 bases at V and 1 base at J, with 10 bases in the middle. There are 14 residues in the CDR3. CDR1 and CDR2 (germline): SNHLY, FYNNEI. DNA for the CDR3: TGTGCCAGCAGTGTCTTTCAGACGAACACTGAAGCTTTCTTT. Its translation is CASSVFQTNTEAFF.

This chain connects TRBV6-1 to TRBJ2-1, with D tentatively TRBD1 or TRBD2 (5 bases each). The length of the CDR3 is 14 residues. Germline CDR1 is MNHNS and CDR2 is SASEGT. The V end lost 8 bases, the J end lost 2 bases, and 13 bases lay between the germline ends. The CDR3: CASEGPSTYNEQFF. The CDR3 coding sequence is TGTGCCAGCGAGGGGCCATCCACCTACAATGAGCAGTTCTTC.

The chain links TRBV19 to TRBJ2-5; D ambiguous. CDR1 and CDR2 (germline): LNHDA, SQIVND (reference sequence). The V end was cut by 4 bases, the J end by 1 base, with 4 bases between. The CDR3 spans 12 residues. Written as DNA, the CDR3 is TGTGCCAGTAGTACGGCCCAAGAGACCCAGTACTTC. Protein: CASSTAQETQYF.

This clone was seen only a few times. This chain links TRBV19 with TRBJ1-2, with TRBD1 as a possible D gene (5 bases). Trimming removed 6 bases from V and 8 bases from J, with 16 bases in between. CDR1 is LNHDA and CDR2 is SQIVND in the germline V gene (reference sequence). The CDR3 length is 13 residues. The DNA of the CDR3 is TGTGCCAGTAGCGATAGGGGTTTCATAGGCTACACCTTC. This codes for CASSDRGFIGYTF.

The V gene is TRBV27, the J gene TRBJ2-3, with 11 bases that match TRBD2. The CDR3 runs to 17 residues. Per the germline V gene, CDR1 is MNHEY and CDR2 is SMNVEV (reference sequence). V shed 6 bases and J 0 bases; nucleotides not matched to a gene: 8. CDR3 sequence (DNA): TGTGCCAGCAGCTTAGCACTAGCGGGGGCTAGCACAGATACGCAGTATTTT. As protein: CASSLALAGASTDTQYF.

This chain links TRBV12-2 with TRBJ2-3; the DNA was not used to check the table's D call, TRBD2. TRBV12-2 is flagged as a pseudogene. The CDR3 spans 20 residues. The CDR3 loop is CASRFYSPIIAGGGCDTQYF. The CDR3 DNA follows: TGTGCAAGTCGCTTTTATTCTCCCATTATAGCGGGAGGAGGTTGCGATACGCAGTATTTT.

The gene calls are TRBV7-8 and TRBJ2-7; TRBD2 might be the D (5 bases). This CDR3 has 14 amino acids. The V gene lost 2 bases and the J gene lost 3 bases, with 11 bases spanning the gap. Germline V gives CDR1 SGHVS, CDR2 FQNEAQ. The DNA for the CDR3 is TGTGCCAGCAGCTTAACGGGGAATAGCTACGAGCAGTACTTC. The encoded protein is CASSLTGNSYEQYF.

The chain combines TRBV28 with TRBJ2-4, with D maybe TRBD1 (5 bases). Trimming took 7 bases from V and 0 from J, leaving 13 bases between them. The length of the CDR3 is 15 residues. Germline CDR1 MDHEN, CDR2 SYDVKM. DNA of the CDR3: TGTGCCAGCAACCCGAAGACAGTAGCCAAAAACATTCAGTACTTC. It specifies CASNPKTVAKNIQYF.

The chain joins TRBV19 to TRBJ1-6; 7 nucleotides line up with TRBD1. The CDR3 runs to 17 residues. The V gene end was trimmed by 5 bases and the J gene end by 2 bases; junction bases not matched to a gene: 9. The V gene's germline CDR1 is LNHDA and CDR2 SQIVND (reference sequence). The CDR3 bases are TGTGCCAGTAGTGGCCCGACAGGGATTACCTATAATTCACCCCTCCACTTT. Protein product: CASSGPTGITYNSPLHF.

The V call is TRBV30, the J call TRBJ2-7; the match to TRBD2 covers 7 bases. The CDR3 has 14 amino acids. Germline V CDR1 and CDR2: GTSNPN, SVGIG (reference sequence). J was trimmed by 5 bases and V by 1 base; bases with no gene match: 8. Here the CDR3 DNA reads TGTGCCTGGAGTGGCCGGGGCGGGAGCGACGAGCAGTACTTC. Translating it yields CAWSGRGGSDEQYF.

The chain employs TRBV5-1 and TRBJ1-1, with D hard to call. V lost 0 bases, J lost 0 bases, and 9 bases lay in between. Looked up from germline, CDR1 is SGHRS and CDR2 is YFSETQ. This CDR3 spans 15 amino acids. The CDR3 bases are TGCGCCAGCAGCTTGGAAGGTCAGGTGAACACTGAAGCTTTCTTT. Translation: CASSLEGQVNTEAFF.

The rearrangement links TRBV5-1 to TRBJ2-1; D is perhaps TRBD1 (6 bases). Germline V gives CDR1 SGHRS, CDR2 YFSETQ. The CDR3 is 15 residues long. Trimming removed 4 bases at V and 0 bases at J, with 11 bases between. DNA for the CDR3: TGCGCCAGCAGCCCCGAAGGGGGCTCCTACAATGAGCAGTTCTTC. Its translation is CASSPEGGSYNEQFF. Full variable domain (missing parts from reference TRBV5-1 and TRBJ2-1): KAGVTQTPRYLIKTRGQQVTLSCSPISGHRSVSWYQQTPGQGLQFLFEYFSETQRNKGNFPGRFSGRQFSNSRSEMNVSTLELGDSALYLCASSPEGGSYNEQFFGPGTRLTVL.

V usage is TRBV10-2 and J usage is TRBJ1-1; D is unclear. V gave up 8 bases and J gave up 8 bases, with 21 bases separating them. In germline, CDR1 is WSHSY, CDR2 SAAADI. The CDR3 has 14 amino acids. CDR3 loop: CASQTNGLNREAFF. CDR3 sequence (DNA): TGCGCCAGCCAAACTAACGGACTCAACCGAGAAGCTTTCTTT.

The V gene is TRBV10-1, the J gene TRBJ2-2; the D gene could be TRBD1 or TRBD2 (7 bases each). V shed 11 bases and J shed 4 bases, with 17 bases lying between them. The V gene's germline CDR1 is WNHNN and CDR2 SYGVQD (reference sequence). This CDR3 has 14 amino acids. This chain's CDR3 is CAPRGRVATGELFF. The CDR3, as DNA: TGCGCCCCCAGGGGGAGGGTGGCCACCGGGGAGCTGTTTTTT.

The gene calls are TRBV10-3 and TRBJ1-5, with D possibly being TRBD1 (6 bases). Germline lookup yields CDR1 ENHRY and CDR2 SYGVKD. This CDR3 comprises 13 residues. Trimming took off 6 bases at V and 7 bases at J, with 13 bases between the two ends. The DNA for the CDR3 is TGTGCCATCAGCGGGGACACGGCCCAGCCCCAGCATTTT. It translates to CAISGDTAQPQHF.

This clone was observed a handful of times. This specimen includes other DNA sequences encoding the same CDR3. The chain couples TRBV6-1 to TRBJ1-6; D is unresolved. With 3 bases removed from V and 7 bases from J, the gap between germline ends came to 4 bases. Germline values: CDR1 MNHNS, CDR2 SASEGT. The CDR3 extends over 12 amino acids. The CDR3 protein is CASSDLNSPLHF. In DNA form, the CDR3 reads TGTGCCAGCAGTGACCTCAATTCACCCCTCCACTTT.

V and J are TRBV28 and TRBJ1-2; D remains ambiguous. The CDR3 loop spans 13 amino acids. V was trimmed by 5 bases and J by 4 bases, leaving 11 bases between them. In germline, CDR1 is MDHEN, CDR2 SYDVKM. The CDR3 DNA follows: TGTGCCAGCAGTACCACTTCAATCTATGGCTACACCTTC. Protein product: CASSTTSIYGYTF.

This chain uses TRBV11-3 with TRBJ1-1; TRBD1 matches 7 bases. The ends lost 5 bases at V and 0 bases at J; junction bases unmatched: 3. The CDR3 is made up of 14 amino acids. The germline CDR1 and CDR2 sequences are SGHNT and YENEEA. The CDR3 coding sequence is TGTGCCAGCAGCCACAGGGGCATGAACACTGAAGCTTTCTTT. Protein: CASSHRGMNTEAFF.